These 27 T cell receptor beta chains share one sample of origin, sequenced in a study of blood T cell repertoires in COVID-19. Repertoires were generated with immunoSEQ multiplex PCR, while TCRdb's copy carries only in-frame clones and drops some. This sample has about 56,000 clones; approximately 80% occur once, and the top ten carry 10% to 15%. Sequencing was performed on peripheral blood. These receptors originate from a woman of 80 years or more with acute or convalescent COVID-19.

This chain links TRBV5-4 with TRBJ1-1; D is unclear. CDR1 SGHNT and CDR2 YYREEE come from the germline V gene (reference sequence). This CDR3 contains 13 residues. Trimming stripped 0 bases from V and 4 bases from J, with 7 bases between. In DNA, the CDR3 is TGTGCCAGCAGCTTGGGAGACACCACTGAAGCTTTCTTT. Its translation: CASSLGDTTEAFF.

J is TRBJ1-2 and V is TRBV23-1, with 9 nucleotides matching TRBD1. TRBV23-1 is given ORF status, its function remaining uncertain. The J segment lost 8 bases and the V segment lost 7 bases, leaving 8 bases of the junction unmatched. CDR3 size: 13 residues. Written as DNA, the CDR3 is TGCGCCAGCACTCCCTCCGGGACAGGGGGCTACACCTTC. Protein: CASTPSGTGGYTF.

The chain uses TRBV7-2 and TRBJ1-3; D perhaps matches TRBD1 (5 bases). Germline V CDR1 and CDR2: SGHTA, FQGNSA. The V and J ends lost 3 bases and 1 base respectively, with 7 bases between them. The CDR3 has 14 amino acids. This chain's CDR3 is CASSLGGSGNTIYF. The CDR3 DNA follows: TGTGCCAGCAGCTTGGGGGGTTCTGGAAACACCATATATTTT.

The DNA of the CDR3 is TGTGCCAGCAGCGGGACAGGTGTTCAGCCCCAGCATTTT. Protein sequence: CASSGTGVQPQHF. V is TRBV28 and J is TRBJ1-5; 8 bases map to TRBD1. The CDR3 is 13 residues long. Germline V gene sequence: CDR1 MDHEN, CDR2 SYDVKM. Germline trimming cut 6 bases from V and 6 bases from J; bases unmatched to any gene: 4.

The V gene is TRBV6-1, the J gene TRBJ1-3, with D possibly TRBD1 on 5 matching bases. V was cut by 0 bases and J by 2 bases, with 14 bases left in between. Germline CDR1 and CDR2: MNHNS and SASEGT. CDR3 length: 17 residues. The DNA of the CDR3 is TGTGCCAGCAGTGAAGCGGAGGGGTTGGGGCCTGGAAACACCATATATTTT. Its protein product is CASSEAEGLGPGNTIYF.

This clone was observed a single time. This chain joins TRBV21-1 and TRBJ1-1; TRBD1 is the table's D call and was not checked against the DNA. TRBV21-1 is shown as a pseudogene. This CDR3 is built from 15 residues. CDR3 residues: CASSKVGQGVTEAFF. CDR3 nucleotide sequence: TGTGCCAGCAGCAAAGTAGGACAGGGCGTAACTGAAGCTTTCTTT.

The chain joins TRBV19 to TRBJ1-5; D might be TRBD1 (5 bases). CDR3 length: 17 amino acids. V was shortened by 0 bases and J by 2 bases, with 14 bases between the two germline ends. Germline V gene lookup returns CDR1 LNHDA and CDR2 SQIVND (reference sequence). CDR3 DNA sequence: TGTGCCAGTAGTATAGATCTTCAGGGCCGAGGCAATCAGCCCCAGCATTTT. Amino acid sequence: CASSIDLQGRGNQPQHF. The full variable domain, in which reference TRBV19 and TRBJ1-5 provide the parts outside the CDR3, is DGGITQSPKYLFRKEGQNVTLSCEQNLNHDAMYWYRQDPGQGLRLIYYSQIVNDFQKGDIAEGYSVSREKKESFPLTVTSAQKNPTAFYLCASSIDLQGRGNQPQHFGDGTRLSIL.

The chain links TRBV18 to TRBJ1-1; D possibly corresponds to TRBD1 (5 bases). Germline V gene lookup returns CDR1 KGHSH and CDR2 LQKENI. The CDR3 sequence is 13 residues long. V was clipped by 5 bases and J by 0 bases, with 7 bases between them. The CDR3 spells CASSSGMNTEAFF. DNA of the CDR3: TGTGCCAGCTCATCAGGGATGAACACTGAAGCTTTCTTT.

This chain uses TRBV5-4 with TRBJ1-3, with D perhaps TRBD1 (5 bases). Deletions cut 10 bases from V and 0 bases from J, with 17 bases between. This CDR3 spans 15 amino acids. The germline V gene has CDR1 SGHNT and CDR2 YYREEE (reference sequence). The CDR3: CALLDGGGSGNTIYF. The CDR3 DNA sequence: TGTGCCCTTCTTGACGGGGGTGGCTCTGGAAACACCATATATTTT. Full variable domain (rest looked up from reference TRBV5-4 and TRBJ1-3): ETGVTQSPTHLIKTRGQQVTLRCSSQSGHNTVSWYQQALGQGPQFIFQYYREEENGRGNFPPRFSGLQFPNYSSELNVNALELDDSALYLCALLDGGGSGNTIYFGEGSWLTVV.

The sample holds one count of this clone. V gene TRBV5-1 combines with J gene TRBJ2-2, with D uncertain. The CDR3 extends over 16 amino acids. Trimming removed 4 bases from V and 0 bases from J, with 13 bases in between. Germline loops: CDR1 SGHRS, CDR2 YFSETQ. The CDR3: CASSPPRLANTGELFF. The CDR3 coding sequence is TGCGCCAGCAGCCCTCCCCGACTGGCGAACACCGGGGAGCTGTTTTTT.

J is TRBJ1-4 and V is TRBV6-5, with D possibly being TRBD1 (5 bases). This CDR3 comprises 15 residues. V lost 5 bases and J 4 bases, leaving 14 bases between the germline ends. The V gene's germline CDR1 is MNHEY and CDR2 SVGAGI. The CDR3 spells CASSNGWTNNEKLFF. DNA for the CDR3: TGTGCCAGCAGTAATGGCTGGACAAATAATGAAAAACTGTTTTTT.

This clone was counted between two and nine times. Sequence at one end of the junction differs from germline and may be a read error. The CDR3 here is CAVRGQGQGRPRRGNTIYF. In nucleotides, the CDR3 is TGTGCCGTCAGGGGGCAAGGACAGGGAAGGCCTCGCCGCGGAAACACCATATATTTT. The chain uses TRBV10-3 and TRBJ1-3; 8 bases align to TRBD1. Germline CDR1 is ENHRY and CDR2 is SYGVKD. The CDR3 sequence is 19 residues long.

This clone is a singleton in its sample. CDR3 coding DNA: TGTGCCGTAGAAACTGGGGCCAACGTCCTGACTTTC. Encoded protein: CAVETGANVLTF. V usage is TRBV24-1 and J usage is TRBJ2-6; D not resolved. CDR3 length: 12 amino acids. Deletions cut 12 bases from V and 2 bases from J, with 7 bases between. Per the germline V gene, CDR1 is KGHDR and CDR2 is SFDVKD.

This rearrangement joins TRBV5-6 to TRBJ2-2; no clear D gene. CDR1 and CDR2 (germline): SGHDT, YYEEEE. The CDR3 spans 15 residues. Trimming shortened V by 4 bases and J by 5 bases, and 15 bases separated the two germline ends. Written as DNA, the CDR3 is TGTGCCAGCAGCCTCAACCCCTCCGGGACCGGGGAGCTGTTTTTT. Its protein product is CASSLNPSGTGELFF. The full variable domain, with the rest looked up from reference TRBV5-6 and TRBJ2-2, is DAGVTQSPTHLIKTRGQQVTLRCSPKSGHDTVSWYQQALGQGPQFIFQYYEEEERQRGNFPDRFSGHQFPNYSSELNVNALLLGDSALYLCASSLNPSGTGELFFGEGSRLTVL.

V and J are TRBV5-1 and TRBJ1-3; no firm D call. The CDR3 contains 15 residues. Per germline, CDR1 SGHRS and CDR2 YFSETQ. V gave up 0 bases and J gave up 0 bases, with 7 bases separating them. CDR3 coding DNA: TGCGCCAGCAGCTTGGAAGGAGGCTCTGGAAACACCATATATTTT. This sequence encodes CASSLEGGSGNTIYF.

This clone was seen only a few times. This sequence joins TRBV5-4 and TRBJ2-1; D might be TRBD1 (6 bases). The CDR3 loop spans 15 amino acids. Germline CDR1 reads SGHNT; CDR2 reads YYREEE (reference sequence). Trimming removed 4 bases from V and 5 bases from J, with 16 bases in between. The CDR3 spells CASSPRSTGNNEQFF. The CDR3 DNA follows: TGTGCCAGCAGCCCCCGCTCGACAGGCAACAATGAGCAGTTCTTC.

The chain carries TRBV6-5 and TRBJ1-6, with 10 positions matching TRBD1. The CDR3 length is 15 residues. V lost 2 bases and J lost 7; bases outside the gene matches: 2. Germline loops: CDR1 MNHEY, CDR2 SVGAGI. CDR3 region: CASSYGQGVNSPLHF. The CDR3 bases are TGTGCCAGCAGTTACGGACAGGGGGTAAATTCACCCCTCCACTTT.

The chain couples TRBV10-3 to TRBJ2-7, with 8 bases identical to TRBD2. This CDR3 comprises 16 residues. The ends lost 10 bases at V and 3 bases at J; junction bases unmatched: 17. The germline V gene encodes CDR1 ENHRY and CDR2 SYGVKD. The CDR3, as DNA: TGTGCCACCTCTCCCACATTTGCGGGGGGTATCTACGAGCAGTACTTC. Translated: CATSPTFAGGIYEQYF.

The rearrangement joins TRBV29-1 to TRBJ1-1, with D possibly TRBD1 on 6 matching bases. The CDR3 length is 13 residues. The ends were cut back, 4 bases at V and 1 base at J, with 10 bases in the middle. Germline V lookup: CDR1 SQVTM, CDR2 ANQGSEA. In DNA form, the CDR3 reads TGCAGCGTTGTAAGGACAGCGAACACTGAAGCTTTCTTT. Amino acids: CSVVRTANTEAFF. The full variable domain, in which reference TRBV29-1 and TRBJ1-1 provide the parts outside the CDR3, is SAVISQKPSRDICQRGTSLTIQCQVDSQVTMMFWYRQQPGQSLTLIATANQGSEATYESGFVIDKFPISRPNLTFSTLTVSNMSPEDSSIYLCSVVRTANTEAFFGQGTRLTVV.

V gene TRBV7-2 combines with J gene TRBJ2-5, with D possibly being TRBD1 (6 bases). With 7 bases removed from V and 4 bases from J, the gap between germline ends came to 19 bases. From germline, CDR1 is SGHTA and CDR2 FQGNSA. The CDR3 runs to 15 residues. The CDR3 DNA reads as TGTGCCAGCATGCGTACAGGGAGTGTGAGAGAGACCCAGTACTTC. Amino acids: CASMRTGSVRETQYF.

The chain couples TRBV10-3 to TRBJ2-5; D remains unclear. The CDR3 is 15 residues long. V was cut by 0 bases and J by 5 bases, with 13 bases left in between. Germline V gives CDR1 ENHRY, CDR2 SYGVKD. The CDR3 sequence is CAISESLGLEETQYF. The CDR3 coding sequence is TGTGCCATCAGTGAGTCTCTGGGTCTGGAGGAGACCCAGTACTTC.

The table lists this clone with a few counts. The genes are TRBV24-1 and TRBJ1-2; no clear D. The V gene's germline CDR1 is KGHDR and CDR2 SFDVKD. This CDR3 has 19 residues. Trimming took 1 base from V and 3 from J, leaving 23 bases between them. This CDR3 reads CATSDFIPQRVGGYYGYTF. For the CDR3, the DNA is TGTGCCACCAGTGATTTCATCCCCCAGCGCGTTGGCGGATACTATGGCTACACCTTC.

The DNA for the CDR3 is TGTGCCAGCACTACAGGGACCCACACTGAAGCTTTCTTT. It is translated as CASTTGTHTEAFF. The V gene is TRBV6-5, the J gene TRBJ1-1; D is possibly TRBD1 (6 bases). The CDR3 contains 13 residues. The ends were cut back, 7 bases at V and 3 bases at J, with 12 bases in the middle. Germline lookup yields CDR1 MNHEY and CDR2 SVGAGI.

This chain joins TRBV9 and TRBJ2-7; the D gene is possibly TRBD1 (5 bases). The CDR3 runs to 14 residues. Germline lookup yields CDR1 SGDLS and CDR2 YYNGEE. The V end lost 4 bases, the J end lost 3 bases, and 14 bases lay between the germline ends. The CDR3: CASSSQGQGYEQYF. In DNA, the CDR3 is TGTGCCAGCAGCTCGCAGGGTCAGGGCTACGAGCAGTACTTC.

The rearrangement uses TRBV14 and TRBJ2-1; 13 bases are shared with TRBD2. The V and J ends lost 0 bases and 7 bases, in that order; junction bases with no gene match: 9. The CDR3 runs to 18 residues. Per germline, CDR1 SGHDN and CDR2 FVKESK. The CDR3 DNA sequence: TGTGCCAGCAGCCAAGAGATAACTAGCGGGGGGGCCCGAAATGAGCAGTTCTTC. Encoded protein: CASSQEITSGGARNEQFF.

The chain has TRBV25-1 and TRBJ1-4; D gene ambiguous. Germline loops: CDR1 MGHDK, CDR2 SYGVNS. Trimming removed 2 bases at V and 3 bases at J, with 10 bases between. This CDR3 is built from 15 residues. The DNA for the CDR3 is TGTGCCAGCAGTGAAGGAGGGCTTTCTAATGAAAAACTGTTTTTT. The encoded protein is CASSEGGLSNEKLFF.

The chain uses TRBV3-1 (or the pseudogene TRBV3-2) and TRBJ1-5; possibly TRBD1 for D (5 bases). Germline CDR1 and CDR2: LGHDT and YNNKEL (reference sequence). The CDR3 is 14 amino acids. The V end was cut by 1 base, the J end by 5 bases, with 9 bases between. CDR3: CASSQGRGHQPQHF. In DNA form, the CDR3 reads TGTGCCAGCAGCCAAGGAAGGGGCCATCAGCCCCAGCATTTT.